Detailed here is one T cell receptor (beta chain). Some clones are missing from TCRdb's copy, which holds only in-frame ones; the method was immunoSEQ multiplex PCR. This sample yields over 800,000 clones, of which approximately 92% are seen a single time; approximately 25% belongs to the top ten. CD45RO-negative, CCR7-selected cells formed the naive CD8 fraction, which excluded terminally differentiated effector memory CD45RA+ cells. This specimen comes from a study of shared clonotypes between healthy human individuals. The receptor was derived from a man younger than 45 in good health. The sequenced sample consisted of naive CD8+ T cells sorted from blood.

CDR3 amino acids: CAISPAGSGGYNEQFF. Written as DNA, the CDR3 is TGTGCCATCAGCCCCGCAGGCAGCGGGGGGTACAATGAGCAGTTCTTC. The gene calls are TRBV10-3 and TRBJ2-1, with 9 bases aligning to TRBD2. Germline CDR1 ENHRY, CDR2 SYGVKD. With V trimmed by 6 bases and J by 4 bases, 10 bases remained unmatched. The CDR3 spans 16 residues.